Listed here are 6 T cell receptor beta chains from one sample, sequenced in a study of control samples from healthy donors and cancer patients (dated by TCRdb to 2019 to 2021). The library came from the immunoSEQ multiplex PCR assay. In its TCRdb copy, this immuneACCESS table keeps in-frame sequences only and misses some clones. Where compared with another copy, unresolved V genes explain less than half of these, and the others have no known cause. The table for this sample lists some 150,000 clones; about 90% of them were counted only once. Together, the top ten hold 5.5% to 9% of the sample. What was sequenced was blood. These receptors came from a man aged 18 to 30 in good health.

The chain couples TRBV12-5 to TRBJ1-1; 7 bases line up with TRBD1. There are 14 residues in the CDR3. V shed 6 bases and J 3 bases; nucleotides not matched to a gene: 7. Germline assignment: CDR1 LGHNT and CDR2 FRNRAP. CDR3 region: CASGLGGGYTEAFF. CDR3 coding DNA: TGTGCTAGTGGCCTCGGAGGGGGCTACACTGAAGCTTTCTTT. Full variable domain (outside the CDR3, taken from reference TRBV12-5 and TRBJ1-1): DARVTQTPRHKVTEMGQEVTMRCQPILGHNTVFWYRQTMMQGLELLAYFRNRAPLDDSGMPKDRFSAEMPDATLATLKIQPSEPRDSAVYFCASGLGGGYTEAFFGQGTRLTVV.

A word on this clone: Other DNA sequences within the sample encode an identical CDR3. The chain uses TRBV5-6 and TRBJ2-7; 8 nucleotides line up with TRBD1. The CDR3 runs 15 residues. Germline trimming cut 0 bases from V and 4 bases from J; bases unmatched to any gene: 6. Germline CDR1 and CDR2: SGHDT and YYEEEE. CDR3: CASSLAGQGLYEQYF. The CDR3 bases are TGTGCCAGCAGCTTGGCCGGACAGGGATTATACGAGCAGTACTTC.

The chain links TRBV11-3 to TRBJ1-3; the D gene is possibly TRBD1 (6 bases). This CDR3 comprises 15 residues. Trimming cost V 0 bases and J 10 bases, with 16 bases left between them. The germline V gene has CDR1 SGHNT and CDR2 YENEEA. The CDR3 sequence: CASSLETGPAATIYF. Written as DNA, the CDR3 is TGTGCCAGCAGCTTAGAGACAGGTCCCGCAGCTACCATATATTTT.

The chain has TRBV7-9 and TRBJ1-6; no firm D call. V was trimmed by 6 bases and J by 5 bases, leaving 14 bases between them. CDR3 size: 15 residues. Germline CDR1 is SEHNR and CDR2 is FQNEAQ (reference sequence). CDR3 amino acids: CASSLYGSDNSPLHF. For the CDR3, the DNA is TGTGCCAGCAGTCTTTACGGGAGCGATAATTCACCCCTCCACTTT.

The chain joins TRBV11-2 to TRBJ2-7; D is possibly TRBD2 (6 bases). This CDR3 spans 15 amino acids. Germline V gene lookup returns CDR1 SGHAT and CDR2 FQNNGV. The V gene lost 4 bases and the J gene lost 1 base, with 14 bases spanning the gap. The DNA for the CDR3 is TGTGCCAGCAGCTCGAATACCGGGGGATCCTACGAGCAGTACTTC. Its protein is CASSSNTGGSYEQYF.

The gene calls are TRBV5-1 and TRBJ1-3; 9 nucleotides line up with TRBD1. V gave up 4 bases and J gave up 1 base; unmatched junction bases: 9. The germline CDR1 and CDR2 sequences are SGHRS and YFSETQ. There are 17 residues in the CDR3. Written as DNA, the CDR3 is TGCGCCAGCAGCCCGGGACAGGGTCCCATTTCTGGAAACACCATATATTTT. This encodes CASSPGQGPISGNTIYF.